These T cell receptor beta chains were read from a single sample in a study of blood T cell repertoires in COVID-19. The assay was immunoSEQ multiplex PCR, and TCRdb's table has in-frame clones only and misses some. Of 150,000 to 250,000 clones listed, less than 95% are singletons. Material: peripheral blood. All receptors come from a man aged 30-40 years with COVID-19, enrolled during active disease. The CDR3 runs from the conserved cysteine through the conserved F or W. The D gene is left open where the match is weak. A row's size may be missing; if present it is once, few, many or a size class.

NA TRBJ1-2 TRBV4-1 TRBD1 TGCGCCAGCAGCCCTTCGGACAGGGGAGCTCTTGGCTACACCTTC CASSPSDRGALGYTF
NA TRBJ2-3 TRBV30 NA TGTGCCTGGAGTGGATGGGGCGGTGCACCGTATTTT CAWSGWGGAPYF
NA TRBJ1-2 TRBV27 NA TGTGCCAGCAGTATTAGGGGACTTAACTATGGCTACACCTTC CASSIRGLNYGYTF
NA TRBJ1-2 TRBV5-1 TRBD1 TGCGCCAGCAGCCCTGGTGGGACAGGGGGGAACTATGGCTACACCTTC CASSPGGTGGNYGYTF
NA TRBJ1-5 TRBV19 TRBD1 TGTGCCAGTACTGGGACAGGGGCTCAGCCCCAGCATTTT CASTGTGAQPQHF
NA TRBJ2-1 TRBV5-1 NA TGCGCCAGCAGCTTGGGTGCGGGGGCCGACAATGAGCAGTTCTTC CASSLGAGADNEQFF
NA TRBJ2-5 TRBV5-1 NA TGCGCCAGCAGCCGGGGGACCCCAGGAGAGACCCAGTACTTC CASSRGTPGETQYF
NA TRBJ2-7 TRBV10-1 TRBD1 TGCGCCAGCAGTGTTGACAGGGGGCATGACGAGCAGTACTTC CASSVDRGHDEQYF
NA TRBJ2-3 TRBV6-5 TRBD1 TGTGCCAGCAGTTACATAGGACAGGGGACGCAGTATTTT CASSYIGQGTQYF
NA TRBJ1-1 TRBV11-3 NA TGTGCCAGCAGCACGACAAGGAACACTGAAGCTTTCTTT CASSTTRNTEAFF
NA TRBJ2-1 TRBV4-1 NA TGCGCCAGCAGAGGGAGCTACGCTAGCTCCTACAATGAGCAGTTCTTC CASRGSYASSYNEQFF
once TRBJ2-7 TRBV18 NA TGTGCCAGCTCACCACGGCGGGACAGCTCCTACGAGCAGTACTTC CASSPRRDSSYEQYF
few TRBJ2-7 TRBV27 NA TGTGCCAGCAGAGAAATACCGGGGGAGCAGTACTTC CASREIPGEQYF
once TRBJ2-1 TRBV25-1 TRBD2 TGTGCCAGCAGTGGGGGACTAGGGGAAAGTGTTGAGCAGTTCTTC CASSGGLGESVEQFF
NA TRBJ1-5 TRBV2 NA TGTGCCAGCAGTCGAACGAACGGGAATAGCAATCAGCCCCAGCATTTT CASSRTNGNSNQPQHF
NA TRBJ2-7 TRBV27 NA TGTGCCAGCAGTTATACCGCGACCTACGAGCAGTACTTC CASSYTATYEQYF
NA TRBJ1-1 TRBV12-3/TRBV12-4 NA TGTGCCAGCAGTTTCGACAGTAGGACTGAAGCTTTCTTT CASSFDSRTEAFF
NA TRBJ2-3 TRBV24-1 NA TGTGCCACCAGTGGAGAGTCAGATACGCAGTATTTT CATSGESDTQYF
NA TRBJ1-5 TRBV19 TRBD1 TGTGCCAGTCAGACAGGGGGCGGCAATCAGCCCCAGCATTTT CASQTGGGNQPQHF
NA TRBJ1-1 TRBV9 NA TGTGCCAGCAGCCCGAGGTGGCTCATGAACACTGAAGCTTTCTTT CASSPRWLMNTEAFF
NA TRBJ2-5 TRBV4-1 TRBD2 TGCGCCAGCAGCCAAGGACTAGCGGGGGGCGGGGAGACCCAGTACTTC CASSQGLAGGGETQYF
NA TRBJ1-1 TRBV30 NA TGTGCCTGGAGTGTGTACCGGGAGCTAACTGAAGCTTTCTTT CAWSVYRELTEAFF
NA TRBJ1-4 TRBV2 TRBD1 TGTGCCAGCAGTGAAGCTCCTAGACAGGGAGAAAAACTGTTTTTT CASSEAPRQGEKLFF
NA TRBJ2-1 TRBV2 TRBD2 TGTGCCAGCAGTGTACCCCCCGGGGGGTCGTTCTTC CASSVPPGGSFF
NA TRBJ1-6 TRBV7-9 NA TGTGCCAGCAGCGACAGCTATAATTCACCCCTCCACTTT CASSDSYNSPLHF
NA TRBJ1-1 TRBV10-2 TRBD1 TGCGCCACCCTCCACGACAGGGGGTTAGGGATGAACACTGAAGCTTTCTTT CATLHDRGLGMNTEAFF
NA TRBJ1-5 TRBV6-5 TRBD1 TGTGCCCTCGGGACAGGAAAAAATCAGCCCCAGCATTTT CALGTGKNQPQHF
NA TRBJ2-3 TRBV3-1/TRBV3-2 TRBD2 TGTGCCAGCAGCCAAGTTGGTAGCGGGGAGTCGGCTAGCACAGATACGCAGTATTTT CASSQVGSGESASTDTQYF